These 25 T cell receptor beta chains were sequenced from one sample in a study of T cell repertoires in cytomegalovirus infection. Each CDR3 protein is one row after TCRdb ran MiXCR on the reads. The data show approximately 730,000 distinct CDR3 sequences, with 33% seen just once and about 18% held by the top ten. No antigen has been assigned to these receptors. The input for sequencing was cultured PBMCs, taken from culture after CMV antigen stimulation. The receptors were sampled from a human donor in good health (CMV status not recorded). Some clones in this sample may be carry-over from other donors' samples.

The V gene is TRBV6-5, the J gene TRBJ1-2; 10 bases fit TRBD1. With 5 bases clipped from V and 0 bases from J, the junction kept 6 bases outside the gene matches. The CDR3 runs to 16 residues. Germline V gene lookup returns CDR1 MNHEY and CDR2 SVGAGI. The CDR3 nucleotides read TGTGCCAGCAGTACCGGGACAGGGGACGCTAACTATGGCTACACCTTC. Protein sequence: CASSTGTGDANYGYTF.

The chain carries TRBV20-1 and TRBJ1-1; a possible D gene is TRBD1 (6 bases). CDR3 length: 15 amino acids. Per germline, CDR1 DFQATT and CDR2 SNEGSKA (reference sequence). Trimming took off 4 bases at V and 3 bases at J, with 18 bases between the two ends. In DNA form, the CDR3 reads TGCAGTGCTAAATCCAGGCAGGGGTTAGACACTGAAGCTTTCTTT. Residues: CSAKSRQGLDTEAFF.

The DNA of the CDR3 is TGCAGTGCTCCTGAACAAAGGGGGCCGGATCAGCCCCAGCATTTT. Amino acid sequence: CSAPEQRGPDQPQHF. This sequence joins TRBV20-1 and TRBJ1-5; 7 positions match TRBD1. This CDR3 region has 15 residues. CDR1 is DFQATT and CDR2 is SNEGSKA in the germline V gene (reference sequence). With V trimmed by 5 bases and J by 5 bases, 12 bases remained unmatched.

CDR3 DNA: TGTGCCAGCAGTTGGGGCAGCTTCTACGAGCAGTACTTC. Residues: CASSWGSFYEQYF. The rearrangement joins TRBV27 to TRBJ2-7; a weak D match, TRBD1 (5 bases). The CDR3 length is 13 residues. From germline, CDR1 is MNHEY and CDR2 SMNVEV (reference sequence). V shed 4 bases and J shed 3 bases, with 10 bases lying between them.

This clonotype was seen a few times. The V call is TRBV28, the J call TRBJ1-3, with 9 bases aligning to TRBD1. Germline trimming cut 6 bases from V and 4 bases from J; bases unmatched to any gene: 4. The V gene's germline CDR1 is MDHEN and CDR2 SYDVKM. This CDR3 contains 14 residues. The CDR3 DNA reads TGTGCCAGCAGCGAGGACAGGGGAGGAAACACCATATATTTT. Translation: CASSEDRGGNTIYF.

The chain couples TRBV5-1 to TRBJ2-3, with D perhaps TRBD1 (6 bases). Trimming shortened V by 2 bases and J by 7 bases, and 17 bases separated the two germline ends. Germline assignment: CDR1 SGHRS and CDR2 YFSETQ. This CDR3 has 15 amino acids. The chain's CDR3 is CASSFPETGFHTQYF. CDR3 coding DNA: TGCGCCAGCAGCTTCCCCGAGACAGGCTTTCATACGCAGTATTTT.

The chain uses TRBV11-2 and TRBJ2-3, with TRBD2 matching over 7 bases. The CDR3 is 13 residues long. The V gene's germline CDR1 is SGHAT and CDR2 FQNNGV. Trimming at V came to 10 bases and at J to 8 bases, leaving 12 bases not matched to a gene. CDR3 nucleotide sequence: TGTGCCACAAGCTATGGCGGGAGAGGTACGCAGTATTTT. Residues: CATSYGGRGTQYF. The full variable domain, in which reference TRBV11-2 and TRBJ2-3 provide the parts outside the CDR3, is EAGVAQSPRYKIIEKRQSVAFWCNPISGHATLYWYQQILGQGPKLLIQFQNNGVVDDSQLPKDRFSAERLKGVDSTLKIQPAKLEDSAVYLCATSYGGRGTQYFGPGTRLTVL.

This clonotype was detected a few times. V usage is TRBV5-1 and J usage is TRBJ2-5; D is ambiguous. Trimming removed 0 bases at V and 5 bases at J, with 11 bases between. This CDR3 is 14 amino acids long. In germline, CDR1 is SGHRS, CDR2 YFSETQ. CDR3 sequence reads: CASSLESLGETQYF. In DNA, the CDR3 is TGCGCCAGCAGCTTGGAATCCCTAGGGGAGACCCAGTACTTC. The full variable domain, its missing parts supplied by reference TRBV5-1 and TRBJ2-5, is KAGVTQTPRYLIKTRGQQVTLSCSPISGHRSVSWYQQTPGQGLQFLFEYFSETQRNKGNFPGRFSGRQFSNSRSEMNVSTLELGDSALYLCASSLESLGETQYFGPGTRLLVL.

V gene TRBV15 combines with J gene TRBJ2-1; possible D gene TRBD1, 8 bases. From germline, CDR1 is LNHNV and CDR2 YYDKDF (reference sequence). This CDR3 has 14 amino acids. Trimming removed 10 bases from V and 6 bases from J, with 19 bases in between. As DNA, the CDR3 is TGTGCCATCAGGGGGCGGGGGAGCATCAATGAGCAGTTCTTC. It specifies CAIRGRGSINEQFF.

The chain has TRBV12-3 or TRBV12-4 and TRBJ1-2; the D is unclear. V was trimmed by 4 bases and J by 8 bases, leaving 17 bases between them. CDR3 size: 14 residues. This CDR3 is CASSSTTWGDGYTF. In DNA form, the CDR3 reads TGTGCCAGCAGTTCTACGACTTGGGGAGACGGCTACACCTTC.

The V gene is TRBV7-2, the J gene TRBJ2-3, with a possible D match to TRBD2 (6 bases). This CDR3 contains 15 residues. Trimming took 5 bases from V and 7 from J, leaving 19 bases between them. Germline V gene data show CDR1 as SGHTA and CDR2 as FQGNSA. The CDR3 region is CASSTGLPLGHTQYF. CDR3 nucleotide sequence: TGTGCCAGCAGCACGGGACTGCCACTAGGACATACGCAGTATTTT.

The chain employs TRBV7-6 and TRBJ2-7; D is tentatively TRBD1 or TRBD2 (5 bases each). V was shortened by 4 bases and J by 3 bases, with 10 bases between the two germline ends. This CDR3 contains 13 residues. Germline assignment: CDR1 SGHVS and CDR2 FNYEAQ. The CDR3 DNA follows: TGTGCCAGCAGCTGGGGGATGCACTACGAGCAGTACTTC. This translates into CASSWGMHYEQYF.

The sample holds a few counts of this clonotype. The rearrangement uses TRBV4-1 and TRBJ2-5; no firm D call. Trimming took 0 bases from V and 4 from J, leaving 12 bases between them. Germline V CDR1 and CDR2: MGHRA, YSYEKL. This CDR3 is 15 amino acids long. In DNA, the CDR3 is TGCGCCAGCAGCCAAGACTTGCTCCTGGGAGAGACCCAGTACTTC. It encodes CASSQDLLLGETQYF.

V and J are TRBV19 and TRBJ1-1, with 8 positions matching TRBD1. J was trimmed by 3 bases and V by 7 bases; bases with no gene match: 16. CDR3 length equals 17 residues. Germline V gives CDR1 LNHDA, CDR2 SQIVND (reference sequence). In DNA form, the CDR3 reads TGTGCCAGTACTAATCGAAAAAGGACAGGGCGCGACACTGAAGCTTTCTTT. This codes for CASTNRKRTGRDTEAFF.

This clonotype was detected ten times or more. The genes are TRBV7-2 and TRBJ1-2; the match to TRBD1 covers 8 bases. CDR1 SGHTA and CDR2 FQGNSA come from the germline V gene. The CDR3 is 17 residues long. The junction had 9 bases not matched to a gene; V was cut back by 1 base and J by 2 bases. CDR3: CASSLDRGTLLNYGYTF. The DNA of the CDR3 is TGTGCCAGCAGCTTAGACAGGGGGACACTTTTAAACTATGGCTACACCTTC.

This clonotype came up many times. CDR3 region: CASSRTGETWGGQYF. The DNA for the CDR3 is TGTGCCAGCAGCCGCACAGGGGAAACCTGGGGAGGCCAGTACTTC. This chain links TRBV7-9 with TRBJ2-5; possibly TRBD1 for D (7 bases). Trimming left V 5 bases short and J 10 bases short, with 23 bases between. The CDR3 extends over 15 amino acids. CDR1 is SEHNR, CDR2 FQNEAQ, per germline (reference sequence).

The chain joins TRBV6-5 to TRBJ2-3, with 9 bases matching TRBD1. The CDR3 is made up of 14 amino acids. Germline CDR1 reads MNHEY; CDR2 reads SVGAGI. V was pared by 5 bases and J by 10 bases, with 10 bases of the junction left unmatched. CDR3 loop: CASSPGQGWLAQYF. The CDR3 DNA follows: TGTGCCAGCAGTCCCGGACAGGGGTGGTTAGCGCAGTATTTT.

In this sample, this clonotype turned up a few times. The chain carries TRBV6-5 and TRBJ2-6; 10 bases align to TRBD2. Germline lookup yields CDR1 MNHEY and CDR2 SVGAGI. This CDR3 is 19 amino acids long. V was pared by 0 bases and J by 2 bases, with 7 bases of the junction left unmatched. The chain's CDR3 is CASSYSGLAGETGANVLTF. The CDR3 DNA reads as TGTGCCAGCAGTTACTCGGGTCTAGCGGGAGAGACTGGGGCCAACGTCCTGACTTTC.

The V call is TRBV7-9, the J call TRBJ2-3; the D gene is possibly TRBD2 (6 bases). Trimming removed 1 base from V and 0 bases from J, with 20 bases in between. CDR3 length equals 19 residues. Germline CDR1 and CDR2: SEHNR and FQNEAQ (reference sequence). The CDR3 DNA follows: TGTGCCAGCAGCTTAGGGGCTATATGGCGGGGCGCTAGCACAGATACGCAGTATTTT. Its translation: CASSLGAIWRGASTDTQYF. Full variable domain (outside the CDR3, taken from reference TRBV7-9 and TRBJ2-3): DTGVSQNPRHKITKRGQNVTFRCDPISEHNRLYWYRQTLGQGPEFLTYFQNEAQLEKSRLLSDRFSAERPKGSFSTLEIQRTEQGDSAMYLCASSLGAIWRGASTDTQYFGPGTRLTVL.

The V gene is TRBV12-3 or TRBV12-4, the J gene TRBJ1-2; tentatively, D is TRBD1 (5 bases). This CDR3 contains 14 residues. Trimming shortened V by 5 bases and J by 6 bases, and 16 bases separated the two germline ends. CDR3 in amino acids: CASSPGTSVDGYTF. CDR3 bases: TGTGCCAGCAGTCCCGGGACGTCTGTAGATGGCTACACCTTC.

The chain couples TRBV5-5 to TRBJ1-1, with D unclear. The V and J ends lost 1 base and 7 bases respectively, with 8 bases between them. This CDR3 is built from 12 residues. Germline V gene sequence: CDR1 SGHKS, CDR2 YYEKEE (reference sequence). CDR3 in DNA: TGTGCCAGCAGCTTGTGGGGAGGTGAAGCTTTCTTT. Translating it yields CASSLWGGEAFF.

The chain uses TRBV4-2 and TRBJ1-4; no clear D gene. CDR3 length equals 16 residues. Per germline, CDR1 LGHNA and CDR2 YNFKEQ. V gave up 0 bases and J gave up 7 bases, with 15 bases separating them. The CDR3 is CASSQEGRGRSEKLFF. Written as DNA, the CDR3 is TGTGCCAGCAGCCAAGAAGGAAGAGGCAGAAGTGAAAAACTGTTTTTT.

CDR3 region: CASSLGIAGGRETQYF. DNA of the CDR3: TGCGCCAGCAGCTTGGGGATAGCGGGAGGAAGAGAGACCCAGTACTTC. This chain uses TRBV5-1 with TRBJ2-5; TRBD2 matches at 10 bases. The CDR3 length is 16 residues. The V gene's germline CDR1 is SGHRS and CDR2 YFSETQ. After removal of 0 bases from V and 4 bases from J, the junction contained 6 bases not matched to a gene.

The chain recombines TRBV7-6 with TRBJ1-1; the D is unclear. In germline, CDR1 is SGHVS, CDR2 FNYEAQ. There are 15 residues in the CDR3. V shed 9 bases and J shed 3 bases, with 20 bases lying between them. The CDR3 nucleotides read TGTGCCAGGTCGCGTCCCTATCTGCAGGACACTGAAGCTTTCTTT. Residues: CARSRPYLQDTEAFF. Filled out from reference TRBV7-6 and TRBJ1-1, the complete variable domain reads GAGVSQSPRYKVTKRGQDVALRCDPISGHVSLYWYRQALGQGPEFLTYFNYEAQQDKSGLPNDRFSAERPEGSISTLTIQRTEQRDSAMYRCARSRPYLQDTEAFFGQGTRLTVV.

This clonotype appeared a few times. This sequence joins TRBV28 and TRBJ1-1, with no clear D. The CDR3 has 16 amino acids. Trimming stripped 6 bases from V and 6 bases from J, with 23 bases between. CDR1 and CDR2 (germline): MDHEN, SYDVKM. The CDR3, as DNA: TGTGCCAGCAGCAGGTCAGTAACGAACACTGGGCCTGAAGCTTTCTTT. Translating it yields CASSRSVTNTGPEAFF.